Below are 26 T cell receptor beta chains sequenced from a single sample in a study of blood T cell repertoires in COVID-19. Only in-frame clones appear in the TCRdb table, and some are missing; sequencing was by immunoSEQ multiplex PCR. This sample carries 130,000 to 150,000 clones, 88% of them seen once, and the ten largest clones take roughly 2.1%. The sample comprised peripheral blood. The source is a human donor in a cohort sampled during active COVID-19.

The rearrangement uses TRBV7-2 and TRBJ2-7, with 8 positions matching TRBD1. This CDR3 spans 14 amino acids. The V segment lost 6 bases and the J segment 3 bases; nucleotides outside the gene matches: 7. Germline V CDR1 and CDR2: SGHTA, FQGNSA. The CDR3, as DNA: TGTGCCAGCAGGCCTGACAGGGGCGTCTACGAGCAGTACTTC. It translates to CASRPDRGVYEQYF.

The genes are TRBV7-6 and TRBJ2-7; 10 bases align to TRBD1. J lost 5 bases, V lost 4 bases, and 8 bases had no gene match. Germline loops: CDR1 SGHVS, CDR2 FNYEAQ. The CDR3 runs 15 residues. The CDR3 DNA reads TGTGCCAGCAGCTCCGAGGGGACAGGGGACAACGAGCAGTACTTC. Protein product: CASSSEGTGDNEQYF.

The chain joins TRBV5-1 to TRBJ2-1, with TRBD2 matching over 14 bases. The V gene's germline CDR1 is SGHRS and CDR2 YFSETQ. The CDR3 has 18 residues. J lost 0 bases, V lost 4 bases, and 6 bases had no gene match. The chain's CDR3 is CASSMRLAGGPSYNEQFF. The CDR3 DNA is TGCGCCAGCAGCATGCGACTAGCGGGGGGGCCCTCCTACAATGAGCAGTTCTTC.

The chain uses TRBV7-9 and TRBJ2-1, with 10 bases aligning to TRBD2. The germline gives CDR1 SEHNR, CDR2 FQNEAQ (reference sequence). The length of the CDR3 is 15 residues. Germline trimming cut 8 bases from V and 5 bases from J; bases unmatched to any gene: 9. The CDR3 reads CASGPSGRSNNEQFF. In nucleotides, the CDR3 is TGTGCCAGCGGCCCTAGCGGGAGAAGTAACAATGAGCAGTTCTTC.

The chain joins TRBV10-1 to TRBJ2-7; D may be TRBD2 (5 bases). There are 12 residues in the CDR3. V was pared by 5 bases and J by 6 bases, with 11 bases between. CDR1 is WNHNN and CDR2 is SYGVQD in the germline V gene (reference sequence). CDR3 protein: CASSSDGGEQYF. CDR3 nucleotide sequence: TGCGCCAGCAGTTCAGACGGAGGCGAGCAGTACTTC.

This rearrangement joins TRBV19 to TRBJ2-1; TRBD1 is a possible D gene (6 bases). CDR1 and CDR2 from the germline V gene are LNHDA and SQIVND (reference sequence). V lost 5 bases to trimming and J lost 5 bases, with 19 bases between them. The CDR3 is 16 residues long. CDR3 sequence: CASSSPDRSYDNEQFF. In DNA, the CDR3 is TGTGCCAGTAGTTCCCCGGACAGAAGCTATGACAATGAGCAGTTCTTC.

The chain has TRBV20-1 and TRBJ2-3, with 11 bases lining up with TRBD2. CDR3 length: 15 amino acids. Germline lookup yields CDR1 DFQATT and CDR2 SNEGSKA (reference sequence). The V and J ends lost 3 bases and 2 bases, in that order; junction bases with no gene match: 4. The CDR3 DNA is TGCAGTGCTAGTGTGACTAGCGGGGACACAGATACGCAGTATTTT. Protein: CSASVTSGDTDTQYF.

The chain is built from TRBV5-1 and TRBJ2-2, with 7 bases aligning to TRBD1. The CDR3 totals 17 residues. CDR1 SGHRS and CDR2 YFSETQ come from the germline V gene. V dropped 4 bases and J dropped 5; count of bases not matched to a gene: 14. As DNA, the CDR3 is TGCGCCAGCAGCCCCGAGAGGGCCTACAGGGGAACCGGGGAGCTGTTTTTT. It encodes CASSPERAYRGTGELFF.

V is TRBV7-9 and J is TRBJ2-3, with 16 bases lining up with TRBD2. Germline-derived CDR1 and CDR2 are SEHNR and FQNEAQ (reference sequence). The CDR3 runs to 18 residues. The V and J ends lost 4 bases and 0 bases, in that order; junction bases with no gene match: 4. CDR3 loop: CASSSGTSGGVSTDTQYF. The CDR3 DNA follows: TGTGCCAGCAGCTCAGGGACTAGCGGGGGGGTTAGCACAGATACGCAGTATTTT. Looking up the rest from reference TRBV7-9 and TRBJ2-3 gives the full variable domain: DTGVSQNPRHKITKRGQNVTFRCDPISEHNRLYWYRQTLGQGPEFLTYFQNEAQLEKSRLLSDRFSAERPKGSFSTLEIQRTEQGDSAMYLCASSSGTSGGVSTDTQYFGPGTRLTVL.

This chain joins TRBV27 and TRBJ2-7; 7 bases match TRBD1. Per germline, CDR1 MNHEY and CDR2 SMNVEV (reference sequence). The CDR3 has 15 amino acids. J lost 0 bases, V lost 4 bases, and 6 bases had no gene match. The CDR3 sequence is CASSSSGQSSYEQYF. The CDR3 DNA is TGTGCCAGCAGTTCGTCGGGACAGAGCTCCTACGAGCAGTACTTC.

J is TRBJ2-1 and V is TRBV5-4; 8 positions match TRBD2. CDR3 length: 17 residues. V was clipped by 6 bases and J by 4 bases; unmatched bases: 15. CDR1 is SGHNT, CDR2 YYREEE, per germline (reference sequence). CDR3 in amino acids: CASTDRGSGRGYNEQFF. The DNA for the CDR3 is TGTGCCAGCACCGACCGGGGGAGCGGGAGAGGTTACAATGAGCAGTTCTTC.

The J gene is TRBJ1-1, the V gene TRBV5-4; 10 bases are a match to TRBD1. CDR1 is SGHNT, CDR2 YYREEE, per germline (reference sequence). The CDR3 spans 16 residues. With 1 base clipped from V and 6 bases from J, the junction kept 9 bases outside the gene matches. The CDR3 spells CASSLISPGTGAEAFF. The CDR3 DNA reads as TGTGCCAGCAGCTTGATATCCCCCGGGACAGGGGCTGAAGCTTTCTTT.

The rearrangement links TRBV18 to TRBJ1-6; possible D gene TRBD1, 6 bases. The CDR3 contains 14 residues. V lost 3 bases and J lost 5, with 8 bases in between. CDR1 is KGHSH and CDR2 is LQKENI in the germline V gene. CDR3 sequence: CASSPDRHNSPLHF. CDR3 bases: TGTGCCAGCTCACCCGACAGGCATAATTCACCCCTCCACTTT. The full variable domain, with the rest looked up from reference TRBV18 and TRBJ1-6, is NAGVMQNPRHLVRRRGQEARLRCSPMKGHSHVYWYRQLPEEGLKFMVYLQKENIIDESGMPKERFSAEFPKEGPSILRIQQVVRGDSAAYFCASSPDRHNSPLHFGNGTRLTVT.

The chain is built from TRBV6-2 or TRBV6-3 and TRBJ2-7; 14 bases are shared with TRBD2. Germline CDR1 MNHEY, CDR2 SVGEGT. The CDR3 spans 17 residues. J was trimmed by 3 bases and V by 2 bases; bases with no gene match: 6. The CDR3 loop reads CASSYAGTSGRSYEQYF. CDR3 in DNA: TGTGCCAGCAGTTACGCCGGGACTAGCGGGAGAAGCTACGAGCAGTACTTC.

The rearrangement joins TRBV6-8 to TRBJ2-3; TRBD2 agrees at 7 bases. CDR1 MNHGY and CDR2 SAAAGT come from the germline V gene. This CDR3 spans 19 amino acids. Germline trimming cut 2 bases from V and 3 bases from J; bases unmatched to any gene: 17. CDR3 in DNA: TGTGCCAGCAGTTACCCGGGAGGACTCCAGATCACAGATACAGATACGCAGTATTTT. Encoded protein: CASSYPGGLQITDTDTQYF.

This rearrangement joins TRBV18 to TRBJ1-1; tentative D call: TRBD1 (5 bases). CDR3 length: 15 amino acids. V was trimmed by 5 bases and J by 0 bases, leaving 13 bases between them. Per germline, CDR1 KGHSH and CDR2 LQKENI. In DNA form, the CDR3 reads TGTGCCAGCTCAAGTAGTTCGACAGTGAACACTGAAGCTTTCTTT. Translated, it gives CASSSSSTVNTEAFF.

The chain employs TRBV5-6 and TRBJ2-1; D is possibly TRBD1 (5 bases). CDR3 length: 16 residues. Germline lookup yields CDR1 SGHDT and CDR2 YYEEEE. Trimming took off 4 bases at V and 4 bases at J, with 18 bases between the two ends. CDR3 region: CASSPDRGSTYNEQFF. DNA for the CDR3: TGTGCCAGCAGCCCCGACAGAGGCTCGACATACAATGAGCAGTTCTTC.

This sequence joins TRBV7-2 and TRBJ2-3, with TRBD2 matching 10 bases. CDR1 and CDR2 (germline): SGHTA, FQGNSA. This CDR3 has 16 residues. Losses at the gene ends were 5 bases for V and 6 bases for J; bases not matched to a gene: 11. The CDR3 DNA follows: TGTGCCAGCAGCCGCAGCGGGGGGGCACGCGTGGATACGCAGTATTTT. Its translation is CASSRSGGARVDTQYF.

The rearrangement joins TRBV7-2 to TRBJ1-2; D is unclear. The V end lost 5 bases, the J end lost 8 bases, and 24 bases lay between the germline ends. CDR3 length equals 16 residues. Germline V gives CDR1 SGHTA, CDR2 FQGNSA. CDR3 protein: CASSPSGSSFTGGYTF. Written as DNA, the CDR3 is TGTGCCAGCAGCCCTAGCGGGAGCTCCTTCACGGGGGGCTACACCTTC.

This chain connects TRBV7-6 to TRBJ1-4; TRBD1 aligns across 8 bases. Looked up from germline, CDR1 is SGHVS and CDR2 is FNYEAQ. After removal of 2 bases from V and 5 bases from J, the junction contained 7 bases not matched to a gene. The CDR3 sequence is 16 residues long. CDR3 in amino acids: CASSLSGGGRNEKLFF. For the CDR3, the DNA is TGTGCCAGCAGCTTATCAGGGGGCGGGAGAAATGAAAAACTGTTTTTT.

The CDR3 DNA reads TGTGCCAGCAGCTCTAACACAGGGGGCAATCAGCCCCAGCATTTT. Its translation is CASSSNTGGNQPQHF. The chain has TRBV7-2 and TRBJ1-5; TRBD1 matches 7 bases. Unmatched junction bases numbered 5, after V lost 4 bases and J lost 2 bases. CDR3 length equals 15 residues. CDR1 SGHTA and CDR2 FQGNSA come from the germline V gene.

The chain joins TRBV4-3 to TRBJ2-7; D might be TRBD2 (6 bases). This CDR3 contains 15 residues. Germline CDR1 and CDR2: LGHNA and YSLEER. The V end was cut by 3 bases, the J end by 5 bases, with 17 bases between. CDR3: CASSQGRRGFHEQYF. The CDR3 DNA reads as TGCGCCAGCAGCCAGGGACGTCGGGGGTTCCACGAGCAGTACTTC.

The gene calls are TRBV5-4 and TRBJ1-3; a possible D gene is TRBD1 (6 bases). Trimming pared 1 base from V and 2 bases from J, leaving 7 bases between. Germline CDR1 reads SGHNT; CDR2 reads YYREEE (reference sequence). CDR3 length: 14 amino acids. CDR3 loop: CASSLTGTGNTIYF. CDR3 nucleotide sequence: TGTGCCAGCAGCTTGACAGGGACTGGAAACACCATATATTTT.

The chain employs TRBV7-9 and TRBJ2-5; D unclear. Germline CDR1 SEHNR, CDR2 FQNEAQ (reference sequence). V was shortened by 5 bases and J by 1 base, with 2 bases between the two germline ends. The CDR3 consists of 11 residues. The CDR3 loop is CASSLQETQYF. The DNA of the CDR3 is TGTGCCAGCAGCCTCCAAGAGACCCAGTACTTC.

The V gene is TRBV5-6, the J gene TRBJ1-1, with 7 bases identical to TRBD1. CDR1 is SGHDT, CDR2 YYEEEE, per germline. The junction had 12 bases not matched to a gene; V was cut back by 4 bases and J by 12 bases. The CDR3 is 13 residues long. CDR3 region: CASSKTGLLDTFF. CDR3 in DNA: TGTGCCAGCAGCAAGACAGGGCTTCTCGATACTTTCTTT.

This clone was seen only once. The chain combines TRBV5-6 with TRBJ2-2; D ambiguous. Germline V lookup: CDR1 SGHDT, CDR2 YYEEEE. The V end lost 0 bases, the J end lost 5 bases, and 8 bases lay between the germline ends. This CDR3 has 14 residues. The CDR3 bases are TGTGCCAGCAGCTTGGGTTTGCGGACCGGGGAGCTGTTTTTT. Translating it yields CASSLGLRTGELFF. Using reference TRBV5-6 and TRBJ2-2 for the parts outside the CDR3, the full variable domain is DAGVTQSPTHLIKTRGQQVTLRCSPKSGHDTVSWYQQALGQGPQFIFQYYEEEERQRGNFPDRFSGHQFPNYSSELNVNALLLGDSALYLCASSLGLRTGELFFGEGSRLTVL.